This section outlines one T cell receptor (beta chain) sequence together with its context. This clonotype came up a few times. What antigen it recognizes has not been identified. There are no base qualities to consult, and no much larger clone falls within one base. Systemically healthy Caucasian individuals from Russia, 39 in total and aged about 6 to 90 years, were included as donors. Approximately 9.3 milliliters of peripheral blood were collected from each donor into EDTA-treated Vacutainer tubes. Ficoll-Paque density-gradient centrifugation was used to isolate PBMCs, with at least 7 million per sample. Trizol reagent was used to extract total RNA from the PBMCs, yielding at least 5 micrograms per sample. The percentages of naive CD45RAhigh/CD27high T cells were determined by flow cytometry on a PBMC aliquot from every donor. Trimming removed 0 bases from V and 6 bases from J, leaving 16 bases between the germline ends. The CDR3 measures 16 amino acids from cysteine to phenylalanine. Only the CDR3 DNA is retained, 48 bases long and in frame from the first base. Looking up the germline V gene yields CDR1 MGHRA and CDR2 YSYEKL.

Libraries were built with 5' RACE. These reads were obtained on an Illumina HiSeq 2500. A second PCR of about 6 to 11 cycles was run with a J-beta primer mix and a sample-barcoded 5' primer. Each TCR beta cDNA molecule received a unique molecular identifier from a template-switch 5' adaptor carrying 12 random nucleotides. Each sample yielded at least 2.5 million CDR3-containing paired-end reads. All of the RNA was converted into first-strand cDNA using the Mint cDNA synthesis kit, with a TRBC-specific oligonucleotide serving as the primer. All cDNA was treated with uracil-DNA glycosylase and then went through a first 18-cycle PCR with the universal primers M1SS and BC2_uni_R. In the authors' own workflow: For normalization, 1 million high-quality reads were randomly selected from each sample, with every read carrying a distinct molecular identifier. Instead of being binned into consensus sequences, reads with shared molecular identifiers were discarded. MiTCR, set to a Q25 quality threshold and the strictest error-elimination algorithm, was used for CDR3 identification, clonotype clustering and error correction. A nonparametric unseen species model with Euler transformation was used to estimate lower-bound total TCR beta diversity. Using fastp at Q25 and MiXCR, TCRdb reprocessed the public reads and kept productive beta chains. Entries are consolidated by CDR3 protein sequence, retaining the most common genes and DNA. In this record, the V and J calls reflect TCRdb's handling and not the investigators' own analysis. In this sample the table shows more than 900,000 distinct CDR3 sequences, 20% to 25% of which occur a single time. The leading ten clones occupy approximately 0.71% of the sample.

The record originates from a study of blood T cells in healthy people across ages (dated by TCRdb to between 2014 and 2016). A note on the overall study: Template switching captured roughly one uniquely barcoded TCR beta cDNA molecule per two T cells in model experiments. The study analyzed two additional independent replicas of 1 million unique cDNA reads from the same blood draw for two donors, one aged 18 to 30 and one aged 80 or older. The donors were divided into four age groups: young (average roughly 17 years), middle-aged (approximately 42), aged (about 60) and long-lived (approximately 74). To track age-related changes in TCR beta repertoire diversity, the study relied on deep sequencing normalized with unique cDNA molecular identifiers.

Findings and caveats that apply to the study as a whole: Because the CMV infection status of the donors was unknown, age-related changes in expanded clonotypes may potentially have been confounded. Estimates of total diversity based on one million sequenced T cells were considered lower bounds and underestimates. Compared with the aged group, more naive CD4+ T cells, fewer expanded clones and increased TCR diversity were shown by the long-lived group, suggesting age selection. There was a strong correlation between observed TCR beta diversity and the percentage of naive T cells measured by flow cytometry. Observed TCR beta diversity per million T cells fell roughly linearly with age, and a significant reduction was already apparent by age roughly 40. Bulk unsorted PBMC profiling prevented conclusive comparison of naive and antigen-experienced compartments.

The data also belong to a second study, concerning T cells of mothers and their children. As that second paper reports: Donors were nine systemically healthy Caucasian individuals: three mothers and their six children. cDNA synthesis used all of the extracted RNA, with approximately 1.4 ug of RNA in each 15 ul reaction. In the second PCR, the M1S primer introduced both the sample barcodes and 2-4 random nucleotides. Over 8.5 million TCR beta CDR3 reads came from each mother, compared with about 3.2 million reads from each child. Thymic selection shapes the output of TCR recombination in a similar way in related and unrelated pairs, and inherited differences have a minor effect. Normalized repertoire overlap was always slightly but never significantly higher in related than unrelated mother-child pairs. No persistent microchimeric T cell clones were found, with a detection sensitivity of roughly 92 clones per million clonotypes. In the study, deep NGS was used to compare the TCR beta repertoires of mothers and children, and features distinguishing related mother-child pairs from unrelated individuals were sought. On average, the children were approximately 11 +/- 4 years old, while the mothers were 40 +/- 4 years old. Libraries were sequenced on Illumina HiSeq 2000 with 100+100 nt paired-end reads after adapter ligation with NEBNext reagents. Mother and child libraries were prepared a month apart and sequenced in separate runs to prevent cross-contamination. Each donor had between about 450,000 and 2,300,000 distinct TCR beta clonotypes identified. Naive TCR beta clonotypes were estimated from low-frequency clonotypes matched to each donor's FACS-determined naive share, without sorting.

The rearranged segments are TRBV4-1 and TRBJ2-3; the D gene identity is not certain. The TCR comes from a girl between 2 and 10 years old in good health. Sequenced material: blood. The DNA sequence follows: TGCGCCAGCAGCCAAGACCAAAAAGGATACACGGATACGCAGTATTTT. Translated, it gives CASSQDQKGYTDTQYF.